This entry lists 31 T cell receptor beta chains sequenced from one sample in a study of shared clonotypes between healthy human individuals. The repertoire was sequenced with immunoSEQ multiplex PCR; TCRdb's copy has only in-frame clones and lacks some. The sample includes some 790,000 clones, 55% to 80% seen only once; the top ten take around 1.8%. Sequencing used memory CD4+ T cells sorted from blood. Described subset: CD45RA-negative fraction. The receptors were gathered from a woman under 40 in good health.

The rearrangement links TRBV7-9 to TRBJ1-1; tentatively, D is TRBD1 (5 bases). V was pared by 4 bases and J by 1 base, with 10 bases between. The CDR3 sequence is 14 residues long. CDR1 SEHNR and CDR2 FQNEAQ come from the germline V gene (reference sequence). CDR3 in amino acids: CASSSGTRNTEAFF. The DNA of the CDR3 is TGTGCCAGCAGCTCCGGGACTCGGAACACTGAAGCTTTCTTT.

V gene TRBV7-2 combines with J gene TRBJ1-4; D unresolved. The germline V and J ends were trimmed by 5 bases and 0 bases, with 10 bases remaining between them. Germline CDR1 is SGHTA and CDR2 is FQGNSA. The CDR3 sequence is 15 residues long. The CDR3 nucleotides are TGTGCCAGCAGCCCAAACCGGGCAACTAATGAAAAACTGTTTTTT. Its protein is CASSPNRATNEKLFF.

V and J are TRBV6-1 and TRBJ1-1; 8 positions agree with TRBD1. The length of the CDR3 is 15 residues. V trimming: 3 bases; J trimming: 0 bases; junction bases outside the gene matches: 3. Looked up from germline, CDR1 is MNHNS and CDR2 is SASEGT. This chain's CDR3 is CASSDLTGVNTEAFF. CDR3 DNA sequence: TGTGCCAGCAGTGACCTGACAGGGGTGAACACTGAAGCTTTCTTT.

This clone was seen only once. V and J are TRBV5-1 and TRBJ1-1; D is perhaps TRBD1 (5 bases). Germline CDR1 is SGHRS and CDR2 is YFSETQ. The CDR3 is 16 residues long. V gave up 2 bases and J gave up 0 bases, with 14 bases separating them. The CDR3, as DNA: TGCGCCAGCAGCTTAACAGGCCTACTAATGAACACTGAAGCTTTCTTT. Protein: CASSLTGLLMNTEAFF. The variable domain in full, completed from reference TRBV5-1 and TRBJ1-1, reads KAGVTQTPRYLIKTRGQQVTLSCSPISGHRSVSWYQQTPGQGLQFLFEYFSETQRNKGNFPGRFSGRQFSNSRSEMNVSTLELGDSALYLCASSLTGLLMNTEAFFGQGTRLTVV.

This chain links TRBV4-2 with TRBJ2-7; D uncertain. V was cut by 5 bases and J by 2 bases, with 13 bases left in between. Per the germline V gene, CDR1 is LGHNA and CDR2 is YNFKEQ. The CDR3 runs 14 residues. DNA of the CDR3: TGTGCCAGCAGCTCCCGGGTCCTCGCCTACGAGCAGTACTTC. This sequence encodes CASSSRVLAYEQYF.

This clone has only a few counts. This chain joins TRBV5-1 and TRBJ2-1, with D possibly matching TRBD2 (5 bases). Trimming removed 4 bases at V and 2 bases at J, with 13 bases between. The CDR3 sequence is 15 residues long. Per germline, CDR1 SGHRS and CDR2 YFSETQ. The CDR3 DNA follows: TGCGCCAGCAGCCTGGACTCACACGCCTACAATGAGCAGTTCTTC. Residues: CASSLDSHAYNEQFF.

V gene TRBV5-1 combines with J gene TRBJ2-3; 7 bases align to TRBD2. This CDR3 spans 16 amino acids. The germline CDR1 and CDR2 sequences are SGHRS and YFSETQ. V shed 0 bases and J 0 bases; nucleotides not matched to a gene: 4. The CDR3 region is CASSLATSESTDTQYF. DNA for the CDR3: TGCGCCAGCAGCTTGGCTACTAGCGAAAGCACAGATACGCAGTATTTT.

This clone was counted ten times or more. The chain has TRBV27 and TRBJ2-4, with 13 bases that match TRBD2. The CDR3 spans 20 residues. V shed 5 bases and J 8 bases; nucleotides not matched to a gene: 21. Germline CDR1 reads MNHEY; CDR2 reads SMNVEV (reference sequence). CDR3 sequence (DNA): TGTGCCAGCAGTCGCCGGGACAGCCAATTGGGACTAGCGGGATTAGACATTCAGTACTTC. The encoded protein is CASSRRDSQLGLAGLDIQYF.

The chain combines TRBV18 with TRBJ2-2; D perhaps matches TRBD2 (6 bases). The CDR3 loop spans 15 amino acids. V was pared by 1 base and J by 6 bases, with 12 bases between. CDR1 and CDR2 from the germline V gene are KGHSH and LQKENI. CDR3 DNA sequence: TGTGCCAGCTCACCACTAGCGGCCCGGTCCGGGGAGCTGTTTTTT. Protein sequence: CASSPLAARSGELFF.

This chain uses TRBV4-1 with TRBJ1-3, with 8 bases fitting TRBD1. Germline lookup yields CDR1 MGHRA and CDR2 YSYEKL. V lost 0 bases, J lost 7 bases, and 17 bases stayed unmatched. CDR3 size: 19 residues. In nucleotides, the CDR3 is TGCGCCAGCAGCCAAGATCCGGGGGCCGGACAGGGAGGGTTGAACACCATATATTTT. It translates to CASSQDPGAGQGGLNTIYF.

In its sample, this clone was seen a few times. This rearrangement joins TRBV28 to TRBJ2-2; maybe TRBD2 (6 bases). V was trimmed by 8 bases and J by 5 bases, leaving 9 bases between them. Germline V gene data show CDR1 as MDHEN and CDR2 as SYDVKM. This CDR3 has 12 amino acids. CDR3 DNA: TGTGCCAGCTTTCGGGAGACCGGGGAGCTGTTTTTT. Translated, it gives CASFRETGELFF.

This clone was observed a single time. The V and J genes are TRBV7-3 and TRBJ2-2; 9 bases map to TRBD1. Unmatched junction bases numbered 2, after V lost 4 bases and J lost 2 bases. Germline V gene data show CDR1 as SGHTA and CDR2 as FQGTGA. This CDR3 has 15 residues. The chain's CDR3 is CASSSQGANTGELFF. CDR3 coding DNA: TGTGCCAGCAGCTCACAGGGGGCTAACACCGGGGAGCTGTTTTTT.

The V gene is TRBV7-2, the J gene TRBJ2-1; D may match TRBD1 or TRBD2 (6 bases each). Trimming removed 2 bases from V and 3 bases from J, with 17 bases in between. The CDR3 runs to 17 residues. Germline CDR1 reads SGHTA; CDR2 reads FQGNSA. The CDR3 loop is CASSLLFWRDIYNEQFF. The CDR3 DNA reads TGTGCCAGCAGCTTATTGTTCTGGAGGGACATCTACAATGAGCAGTTCTTC.

V and J are TRBV18 and TRBJ1-1, with a possible D match to TRBD1 (6 bases). Germline-derived CDR1 and CDR2 are KGHSH and LQKENI. The CDR3 length is 12 residues. V dropped 3 bases and J dropped 8 bases, with 10 bases sitting between them. This chain's CDR3 is CASSPVGTEAFF. In nucleotides, the CDR3 is TGTGCCAGCTCACCCGTCGGGACAGAAGCTTTCTTT.

This rearrangement joins TRBV4-2 to TRBJ1-5, with D hard to call. The CDR3 extends over 15 amino acids. Germline-derived CDR1 and CDR2 are LGHNA and YNFKEQ. V lost 0 bases and J lost 7, with 13 bases in between. In DNA form, the CDR3 reads TGTGCCAGCAGCCAAGAAGGGCAATATAACCAGCCCCAGCATTTT. Translated, it gives CASSQEGQYNQPQHF.

This clone was seen just once. This sequence joins TRBV6-6 and TRBJ2-7; TRBD2 matches 7 bases. V was pared by 7 bases and J by 2 bases, with 8 bases of the junction left unmatched. Germline CDR1 MNHNY, CDR2 SVGAGI (reference sequence). The CDR3 length is 14 residues. CDR3 sequence reads: CASNEGGETYEQYF. DNA for the CDR3: TGTGCCAGCAATGAGGGAGGGGAAACCTACGAGCAGTACTTC.

This chain connects TRBV29-1 to TRBJ1-1; weak D call: TRBD1 (5 bases). The V gene's germline CDR1 is SQVTM and CDR2 ANQGSEA. V was clipped by 0 bases and J by 4 bases, with 12 bases between them. The CDR3 is 14 residues long. CDR3 residues: CSVEDYRYGTEAFF. As DNA, the CDR3 is TGCAGCGTTGAAGATTACAGGTACGGCACTGAAGCTTTCTTT.

This chain uses TRBV7-8 with TRBJ2-6; D might be TRBD2 (5 bases). The V gene lost 5 bases and the J gene lost 1 base, with 18 bases spanning the gap. This CDR3 spans 18 amino acids. The V gene's germline CDR1 is SGHVS and CDR2 FQNEAQ. CDR3 in amino acids: CASSTRTVTMSGANVLTF. The CDR3 DNA sequence: TGTGCCAGCAGCACCCGGACTGTGACAATGTCTGGGGCCAACGTCCTGACTTTC.

The gene calls are TRBV14 and TRBJ2-3, with D uncertain. This CDR3 comprises 13 residues. Germline V gives CDR1 SGHDN, CDR2 FVKESK. The V end lost 4 bases, the J end lost 0 bases, and 5 bases lay between the germline ends. CDR3 DNA sequence: TGTGCCAGCAGCCGTTTCAGCACAGATACGCAGTATTTT. This sequence encodes CASSRFSTDTQYF. Variable domain in full (rest from reference TRBV14 and TRBJ2-3): EAGVTQFPSHSVIEKGQTVTLRCDPISGHDNLYWYRRVMGKEIKFLLHFVKESKQDESGMPNNRFLAERTGGTYSTLKVQPAELEDSGVYFCASSRFSTDTQYFGPGTRLTVL.

The chain links TRBV5-1 to TRBJ2-5, with TRBD1 identical over 8 bases. V lost 4 bases, J lost 6 bases, and 14 bases stayed unmatched. The germline V gene has CDR1 SGHRS and CDR2 YFSETQ. The CDR3 extends over 16 amino acids. The CDR3 is CASSGDRLDRRQTQYF. The CDR3 DNA follows: TGCGCCAGCAGCGGGGACAGGCTTGATCGGCGCCAGACCCAGTACTTC.

This rearrangement joins TRBV2 to TRBJ2-3; D is possibly TRBD2 (6 bases). V lost 7 bases and J lost 4, with 24 bases in between. Germline V lookup: CDR1 SNHLY, CDR2 FYNNEI. CDR3 length: 17 residues. The CDR3 DNA reads TGTGCCAGCATCGTTTCGGGACTGTGGGGGGTGCCAGATACGCAGTATTTT. Amino acids: CASIVSGLWGVPDTQYF.

V and J are TRBV4-2 and TRBJ2-3, with TRBD2 matching 9 bases. This CDR3 has 16 residues. The V and J ends lost 4 bases and 4 bases, in that order; junction bases with no gene match: 9. Germline V lookup: CDR1 LGHNA, CDR2 YNFKEQ. The CDR3 DNA reads TGTGCCAGCAGCCCACGACGCGGGGGGGGTCCAGATACGCAGTATTTT. Translated: CASSPRRGGGPDTQYF.

This rearrangement joins TRBV27 to TRBJ1-4; TRBD1 is a possible D gene (6 bases). The CDR3 spans 16 residues. CDR1 and CDR2 (germline): MNHEY, SMNVEV (reference sequence). V shed 7 bases and J shed 7 bases, with 22 bases lying between them. Here the CDR3 reads CASTPRWRGPGEKLFF. The CDR3 coding sequence is TGTGCCAGCACTCCGAGGTGGCGGGGGCCAGGTGAAAAACTGTTTTTT.

The V call is TRBV4-1, the J call TRBJ2-1, with D possibly called TRBD1 or TRBD2 (6 bases each). The CDR3 runs to 16 residues. Trimming removed 1 base at V and 6 bases at J, with 16 bases between. CDR1 and CDR2 from the germline V gene are MGHRA and YSYEKL. The CDR3 nucleotides read TGCGCCAGCAGCCAAGCGGAGGGACACCCCTTCAATGAGCAGTTCTTC. This sequence encodes CASSQAEGHPFNEQFF.

This chain uses TRBV4-1 with TRBJ2-5; D uncertain. V lost 1 base and J 4 bases, leaving 10 bases between the germline ends. Germline V CDR1 and CDR2: MGHRA, YSYEKL. This CDR3 contains 14 residues. In DNA form, the CDR3 reads TGCGCCAGCAGCCAAGTTGTTGTTATAGAGACCCAGTACTTC. Translation: CASSQVVVIETQYF.

The rearrangement uses TRBV7-3 and TRBJ1-1, with TRBD1 matching 9 bases. The CDR3 contains 13 residues. Trimming cost V 0 bases and J 8 bases; bases outside gene matches: 1. Germline CDR1 and CDR2: SGHTA and FQGTGA. The CDR3 DNA reads as TGTGCCAGCAGCTTAACAGGACAGGGGGAAGCTTTCTTT. Amino acids: CASSLTGQGEAFF.

The chain joins TRBV7-3 to TRBJ2-1; 8 bases are shared with TRBD1. The CDR3 totals 15 residues. Germline V lookup: CDR1 SGHTA, CDR2 FQGTGA. V was clipped by 5 bases and J by 1 base; unmatched bases: 4. The CDR3 here is CASSPDRGSYNEQFF. In DNA, the CDR3 is TGTGCCAGCAGCCCCGACAGGGGATCCTACAATGAGCAGTTCTTC. Together with reference TRBV7-3 and TRBJ2-1, the CDR3 gives the full variable domain: GAGVSQTPSNKVTEKGKYVELRCDPISGHTALYWYRQSLGQGPEFLIYFQGTGAADDSGLPNDRFFAVRPEGSVSTLKIQRTERGDSAVYLCASSPDRGSYNEQFFGPGTRLTVL.

The chain uses TRBV11-2 and TRBJ2-7; D unclear. Germline CDR1 SGHAT, CDR2 FQNNGV. The germline V and J ends were trimmed by 1 base and 1 base, with 8 bases remaining between them. This CDR3 contains 14 residues. In DNA form, the CDR3 reads TGTGCCAGCAGCTTAGGGTCGGTATCCTACGAGCAGTACTTC. It codes for CASSLGSVSYEQYF. The full variable domain, its missing parts supplied by reference TRBV11-2 and TRBJ2-7, is EAGVAQSPRYKIIEKRQSVAFWCNPISGHATLYWYQQILGQGPKLLIQFQNNGVVDDSQLPKDRFSAERLKGVDSTLKIQPAKLEDSAVYLCASSLGSVSYEQYFGPGTRLTVT.

This rearrangement joins TRBV27 to TRBJ1-2; TRBD1 matches 7 bases. Trimming took 4 bases from V and 6 from J; bases not matched to a gene: 5. Germline lookup yields CDR1 MNHEY and CDR2 SMNVEV (reference sequence). The CDR3 totals 13 residues. The DNA for the CDR3 is TGTGCCAGCAGTTCAAGAGGGGGCGATGGCTACACCTTC. Protein: CASSSRGGDGYTF.

This chain uses TRBV28 with TRBJ1-3; D is possibly TRBD1 (5 bases). The CDR3 is 15 amino acids. Germline-derived CDR1 and CDR2 are MDHEN and SYDVKM. V was trimmed by 6 bases and J by 4 bases, leaving 16 bases between them. CDR3 sequence reads: CASSRPRDGGNTIYF. The CDR3 coding sequence is TGTGCCAGCAGCCGACCGCGGGACGGAGGAAACACCATATATTTT.

Points on this clone: A much larger clone lies one base from this, so it may be a read error. The chain employs TRBV7-9 and TRBJ2-2; D might be TRBD1 (5 bases). Trimming stripped 5 bases from V and 1 base from J, with 8 bases between. This CDR3 is built from 14 residues. The germline V gene encodes CDR1 SEHNR and CDR2 FQNEAQ (reference sequence). CDR3 in amino acids: CASSPTVNTGELFF. As DNA, the CDR3 is TGTGCCAGCAGCCCGACAGTGAACACCGGGGAGCTGTTTTTT.